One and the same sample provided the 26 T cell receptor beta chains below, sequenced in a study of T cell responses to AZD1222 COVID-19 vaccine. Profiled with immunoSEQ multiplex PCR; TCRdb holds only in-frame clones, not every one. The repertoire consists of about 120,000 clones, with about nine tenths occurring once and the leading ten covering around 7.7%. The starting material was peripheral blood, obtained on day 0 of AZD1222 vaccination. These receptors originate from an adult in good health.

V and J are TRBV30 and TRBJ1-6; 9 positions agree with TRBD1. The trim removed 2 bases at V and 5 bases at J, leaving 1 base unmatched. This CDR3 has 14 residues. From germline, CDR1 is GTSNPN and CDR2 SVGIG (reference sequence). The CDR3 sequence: CAWSRTGDNSPLHF. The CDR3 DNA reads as TGTGCCTGGAGTAGGACAGGGGATAATTCACCCCTCCACTTT.

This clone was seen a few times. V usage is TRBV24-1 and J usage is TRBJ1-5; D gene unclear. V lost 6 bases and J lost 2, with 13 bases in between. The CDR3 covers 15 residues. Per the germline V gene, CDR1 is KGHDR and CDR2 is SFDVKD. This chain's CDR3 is CATSPSGEGNQPQHF. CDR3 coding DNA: TGTGCCACCAGTCCCTCTGGAGAGGGCAATCAGCCCCAGCATTTT.

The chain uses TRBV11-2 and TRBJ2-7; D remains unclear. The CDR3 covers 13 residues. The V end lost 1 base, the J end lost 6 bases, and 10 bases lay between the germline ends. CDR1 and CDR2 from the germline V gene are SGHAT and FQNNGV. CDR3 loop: CASSLGLASEQYF. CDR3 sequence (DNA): TGTGCCAGCAGCTTAGGACTGGCGAGCGAGCAGTACTTC.

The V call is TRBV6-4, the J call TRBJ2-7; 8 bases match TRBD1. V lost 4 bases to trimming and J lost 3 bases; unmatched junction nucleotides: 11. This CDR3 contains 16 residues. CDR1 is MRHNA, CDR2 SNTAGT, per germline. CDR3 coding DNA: TGTGCCAGCAGTGCGAGTAGTACAGGGGGGCGCTACGAGCAGTACTTC. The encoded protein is CASSASSTGGRYEQYF.

CDR3 coding DNA: TGTGCCAGCAGCCAAGGGGGCGGGGGCCACGGAACCCAGTACTTC. Protein product: CASSQGGGGHGTQYF. The genes are TRBV3-1 (or the pseudogene TRBV3-2) and TRBJ2-5, with a tentative D call TRBD2 (7 bases). The CDR3 contains 15 residues. Trimming cost V 1 base and J 8 bases, with 17 bases left between them. The germline CDR1 and CDR2 sequences are LGHDT and YNNKEL (reference sequence).

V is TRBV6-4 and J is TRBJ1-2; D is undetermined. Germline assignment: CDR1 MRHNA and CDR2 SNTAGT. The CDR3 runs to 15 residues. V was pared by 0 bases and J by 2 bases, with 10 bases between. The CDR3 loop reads CASSDSGQANYGYTF. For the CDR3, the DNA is TGTGCCAGCAGTGACTCTGGCCAGGCCAACTATGGCTACACCTTC.

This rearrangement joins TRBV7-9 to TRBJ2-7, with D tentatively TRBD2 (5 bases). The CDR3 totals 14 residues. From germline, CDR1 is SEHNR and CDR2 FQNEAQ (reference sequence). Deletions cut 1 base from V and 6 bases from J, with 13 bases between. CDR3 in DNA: TGTGCCAGCAGCTTAGTCCCCGGTCGGGGCGAGCAGTACTTC. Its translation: CASSLVPGRGEQYF.

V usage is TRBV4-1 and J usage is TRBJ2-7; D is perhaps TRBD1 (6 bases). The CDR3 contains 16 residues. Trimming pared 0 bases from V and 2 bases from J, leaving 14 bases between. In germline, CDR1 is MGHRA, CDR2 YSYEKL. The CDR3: CASSQDRGFIPYEQYF. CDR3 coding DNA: TGCGCCAGCAGCCAAGACAGGGGCTTTATACCCTACGAGCAGTACTTC.

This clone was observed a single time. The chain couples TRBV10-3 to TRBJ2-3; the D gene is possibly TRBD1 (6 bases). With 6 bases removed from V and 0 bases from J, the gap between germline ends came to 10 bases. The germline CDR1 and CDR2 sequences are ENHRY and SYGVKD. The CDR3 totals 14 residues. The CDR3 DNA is TGTGCCATCAGAACAGGGACGAGCACAGATACGCAGTATTTT. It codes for CAIRTGTSTDTQYF.

DNA for the CDR3: TGTGCCAGCAGTTTATTCCTAGCGGGAGGGCCCTATGAGCAGTTCTTC. Encoded protein: CASSLFLAGGPYEQFF. The rearrangement joins TRBV28 to TRBJ2-1, with 12 bases matching TRBD2. This CDR3 comprises 16 residues. Trimming cost V 1 base and J 8 bases; bases outside gene matches: 6. Germline V gives CDR1 MDHEN, CDR2 SYDVKM.

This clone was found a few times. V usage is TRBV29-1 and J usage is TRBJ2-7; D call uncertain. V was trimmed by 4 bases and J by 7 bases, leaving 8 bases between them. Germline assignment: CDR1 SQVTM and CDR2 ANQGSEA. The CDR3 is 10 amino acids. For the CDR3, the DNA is TGCAGCGTTGGACCCCCGGAGCAGTACTTC. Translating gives CSVGPPEQYF.

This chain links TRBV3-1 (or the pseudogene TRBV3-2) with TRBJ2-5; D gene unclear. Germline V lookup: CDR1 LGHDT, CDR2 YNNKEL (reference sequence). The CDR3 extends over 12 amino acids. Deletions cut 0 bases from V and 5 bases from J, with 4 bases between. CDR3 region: CASSQDVETQYF. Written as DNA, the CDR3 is TGTGCCAGCAGCCAAGATGTGGAGACCCAGTACTTC.

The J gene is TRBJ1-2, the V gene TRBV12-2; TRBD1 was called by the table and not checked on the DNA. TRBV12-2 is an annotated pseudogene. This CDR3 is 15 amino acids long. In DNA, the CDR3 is TGTGCAAGTCGCTTAGATGGCAGGCCAAACTATGGCTACACCTTC. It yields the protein CASRLDGRPNYGYTF.

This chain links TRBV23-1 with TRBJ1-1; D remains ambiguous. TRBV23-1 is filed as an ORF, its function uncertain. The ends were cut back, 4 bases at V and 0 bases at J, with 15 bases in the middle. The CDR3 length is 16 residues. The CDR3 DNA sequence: TGCGCCAGCAGTCGAGTGGACGGCCCCATGAACACTGAAGCTTTCTTT. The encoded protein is CASSRVDGPMNTEAFF.

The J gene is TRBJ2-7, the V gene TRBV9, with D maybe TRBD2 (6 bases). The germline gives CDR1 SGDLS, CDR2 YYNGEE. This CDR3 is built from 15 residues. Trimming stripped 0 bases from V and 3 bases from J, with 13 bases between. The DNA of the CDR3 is TGTGCCAGCAGCGTAGGTCCCGGGAGAAACTACGAGCAGTACTTC. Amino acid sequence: CASSVGPGRNYEQYF.

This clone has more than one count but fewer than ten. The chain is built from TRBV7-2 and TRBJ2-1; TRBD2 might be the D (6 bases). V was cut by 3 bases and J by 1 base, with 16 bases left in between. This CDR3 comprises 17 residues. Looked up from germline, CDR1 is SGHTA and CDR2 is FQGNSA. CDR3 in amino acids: CASSLVAAADSYNEQFF. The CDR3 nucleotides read TGTGCCAGCAGCTTGGTAGCGGCAGCGGATTCCTACAATGAGCAGTTCTTC.

The CDR3 region has the DNA TGTGCCAGCAGTTACCGAGGAGGGCAAGAGACCCAGTACTTC. Translating gives CASSYRGGQETQYF. The chain links TRBV6-5 to TRBJ2-5; the D gene is possibly TRBD2 (6 bases). Germline CDR1 and CDR2: MNHEY and SVGAGI. The CDR3 is 14 residues long. Deletions cut 2 bases from V and 2 bases from J, with 9 bases between.

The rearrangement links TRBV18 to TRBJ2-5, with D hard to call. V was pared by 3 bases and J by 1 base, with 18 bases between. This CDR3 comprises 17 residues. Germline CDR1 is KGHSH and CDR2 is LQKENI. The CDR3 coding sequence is TGTGCCAGCTCACCTAGTCGGTCGGCGGAACCCCAAGAGACCCAGTACTTC. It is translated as CASSPSRSAEPQETQYF.

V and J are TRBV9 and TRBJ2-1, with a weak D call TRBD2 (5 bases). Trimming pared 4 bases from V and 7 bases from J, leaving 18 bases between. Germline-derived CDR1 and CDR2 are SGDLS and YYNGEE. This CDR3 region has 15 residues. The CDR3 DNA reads TGTGCCAGCAGCCCGAGGACCTCCGGGGTTAATGAGCAGTTCTTC. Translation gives CASSPRTSGVNEQFF.

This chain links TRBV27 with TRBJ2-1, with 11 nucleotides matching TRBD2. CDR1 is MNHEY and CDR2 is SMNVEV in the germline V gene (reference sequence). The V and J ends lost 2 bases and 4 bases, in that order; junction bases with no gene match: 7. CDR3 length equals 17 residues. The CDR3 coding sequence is TGTGCCAGCAGTTTACCTAGCGGGAGGACAGATTACAATGAGCAGTTCTTC. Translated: CASSLPSGRTDYNEQFF.

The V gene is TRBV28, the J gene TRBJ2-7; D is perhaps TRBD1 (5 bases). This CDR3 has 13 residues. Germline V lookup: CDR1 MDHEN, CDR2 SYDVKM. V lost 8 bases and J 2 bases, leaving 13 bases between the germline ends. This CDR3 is CASVTDSTYEQYF. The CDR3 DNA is TGTGCCAGCGTCACCGACAGTACCTACGAGCAGTACTTC.

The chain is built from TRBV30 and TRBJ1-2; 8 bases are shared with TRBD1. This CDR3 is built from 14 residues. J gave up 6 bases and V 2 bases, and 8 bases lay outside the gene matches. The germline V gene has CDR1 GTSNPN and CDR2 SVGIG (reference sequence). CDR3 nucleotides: TGTGCCTGGAGTAGGAACAGGGGGGTCGATGGCTACACCTTC. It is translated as CAWSRNRGVDGYTF.

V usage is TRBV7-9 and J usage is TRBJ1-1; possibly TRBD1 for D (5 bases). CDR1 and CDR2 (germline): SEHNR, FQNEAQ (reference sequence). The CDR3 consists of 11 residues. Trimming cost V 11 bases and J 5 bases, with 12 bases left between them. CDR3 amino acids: CAAQGGTEAFF. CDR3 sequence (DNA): TGTGCCGCCCAGGGAGGAACTGAAGCTTTCTTT.

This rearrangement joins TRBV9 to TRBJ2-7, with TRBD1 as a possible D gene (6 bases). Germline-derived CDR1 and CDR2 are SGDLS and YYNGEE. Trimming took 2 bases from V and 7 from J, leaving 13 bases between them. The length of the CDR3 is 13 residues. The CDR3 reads CASSVAGAGEQYF. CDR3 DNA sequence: TGTGCCAGCAGCGTCGCAGGGGCAGGGGAGCAGTACTTC.

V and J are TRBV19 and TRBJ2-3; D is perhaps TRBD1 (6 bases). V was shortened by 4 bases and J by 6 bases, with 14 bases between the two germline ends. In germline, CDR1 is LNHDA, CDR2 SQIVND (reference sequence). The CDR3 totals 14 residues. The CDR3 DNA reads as TGTGCCAGTAGTACGACGGACAGACGGGATACGCAGTATTTT. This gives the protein CASSTTDRRDTQYF. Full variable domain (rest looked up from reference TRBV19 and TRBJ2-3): DGGITQSPKYLFRKEGQNVTLSCEQNLNHDAMYWYRQDPGQGLRLIYYSQIVNDFQKGDIAEGYSVSREKKESFPLTVTSAQKNPTAFYLCASSTTDRRDTQYFGPGTRLTVL.

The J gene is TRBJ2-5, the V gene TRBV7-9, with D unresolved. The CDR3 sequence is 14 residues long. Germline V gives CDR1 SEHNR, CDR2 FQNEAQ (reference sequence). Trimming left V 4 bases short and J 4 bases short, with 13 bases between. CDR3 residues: CASSSPNFPETQYF. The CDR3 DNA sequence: TGTGCCAGCAGCTCGCCAAACTTCCCAGAGACCCAGTACTTC.